What follows is one T cell receptor (beta chain) and its context. Its antigen is unknown. RNA transcripts yielded amplified TCR beta CDR3 regions. TCR CDR3 underwent first-round RT-PCR with the HTBI primer set. From the multiplex PCR reads, TCRdb called clonotypes with MiXCR, one entry per CDR3 protein. The sample records around 620,000 distinct CDR3 sequences, around 42% being singletons. Uncontrolled infections, other autoimmune diseases, pregnancy or lactation led to exclusion of patients. The data derive from a study of T cells in Graves' hyperthyroidism and ophthalmopathy. Overall study findings and caveats: Blood also showed most of the thyroid clonotypes that were expanded above 0.001. Patients with ophthalmopathy were separated from those with stable hyperthyroidism by a 13 V-J model.

The germline CDR1 and CDR2 sequences are WSHSY and SAAADI. V shed 8 bases, J shed 7 bases, and the junction held 11 bases outside the gene matches. The CDR3 runs 14 residues. This clonotype was obtained from an adult woman with Graves' disease, either hyperthyroidism or ophthalmopathy (not recorded which). The genes are TRBV10-2 and TRBJ1-1; 9 bases match TRBD1. Specimen: peripheral blood or thyroid tissue (not recorded which). The CDR3 sequence: CASSLPGQGFEAFF. The CDR3 DNA sequence: TGCGCCAGCTCCCTCCCTGGACAGGGGTTTGAAGCTTTCTTT.